Sequencing of this T cell receptor beta chain was carried out in a study of T cells after yellow fever vaccination. Study results and limitations: Abundant clonotypes (contaminants from the bulk population) could be present in FACS-sorted repertoires. A secondary response was less intense yet reached its peak sooner, at day 5 versus 15. Post-booster reappearance was seen for most primary-vaccination clones (around 96% CD4, about 88% CD8).

This clonotype showed up just a few times. The antigen remains unidentified. UMIs were added to TCR cDNA along with a universal primer site when it was made by 5'RACE template switching. A single record per CDR3 protein comes from TCRdb applying MiXCR to the 5' RACE reads. The sample carries approximately 580,000 distinct CDR3 sequences, about 15% recorded once. Germline CDR1 is SGHRS and CDR2 is YFSETQ. V shed 2 bases, J shed 0 bases, and the junction held 7 bases outside the gene matches. The CDR3 contains 18 residues. This chain links TRBV5-1 with TRBJ2-5; 13 positions match TRBD2. The TCR sequence derives from a man aged 18 to 29 who received the YFV17D yellow fever vaccine. Source: PBMCs, taken more than 4 days after the first yellow fever vaccination. CDR3: CASSLGLAGAGYQETQYF. The CDR3 bases are TGCGCCAGCAGCTTAGGACTAGCGGGGGCCGGGTACCAAGAGACCCAGTACTTC.